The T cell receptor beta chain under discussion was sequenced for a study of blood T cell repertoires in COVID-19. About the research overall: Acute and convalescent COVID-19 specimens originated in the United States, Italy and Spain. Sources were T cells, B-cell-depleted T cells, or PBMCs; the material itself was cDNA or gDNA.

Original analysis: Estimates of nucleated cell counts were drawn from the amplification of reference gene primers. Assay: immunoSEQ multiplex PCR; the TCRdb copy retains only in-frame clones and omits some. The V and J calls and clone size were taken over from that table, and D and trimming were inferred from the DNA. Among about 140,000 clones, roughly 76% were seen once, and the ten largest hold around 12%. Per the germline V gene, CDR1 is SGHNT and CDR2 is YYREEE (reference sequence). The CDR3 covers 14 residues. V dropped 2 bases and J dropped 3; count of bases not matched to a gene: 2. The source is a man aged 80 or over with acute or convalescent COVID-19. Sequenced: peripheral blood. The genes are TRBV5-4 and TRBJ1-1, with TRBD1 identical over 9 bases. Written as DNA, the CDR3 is TGTGCCAGCAGCTTACAGGGGGCGTACACTGAAGCTTTCTTT. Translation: CASSLQGAYTEAFF.